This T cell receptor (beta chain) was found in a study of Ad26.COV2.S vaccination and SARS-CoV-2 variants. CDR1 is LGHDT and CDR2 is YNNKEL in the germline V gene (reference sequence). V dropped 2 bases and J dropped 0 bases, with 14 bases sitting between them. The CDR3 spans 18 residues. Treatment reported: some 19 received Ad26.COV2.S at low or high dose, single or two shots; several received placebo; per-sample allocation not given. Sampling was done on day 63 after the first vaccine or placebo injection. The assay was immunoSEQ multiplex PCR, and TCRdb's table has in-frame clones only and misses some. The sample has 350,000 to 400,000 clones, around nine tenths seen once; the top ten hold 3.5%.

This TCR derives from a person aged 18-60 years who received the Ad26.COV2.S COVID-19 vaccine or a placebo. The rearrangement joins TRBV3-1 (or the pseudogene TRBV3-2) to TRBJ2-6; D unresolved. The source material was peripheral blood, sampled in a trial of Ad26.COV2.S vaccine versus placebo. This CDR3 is CASSQFGRATSGANVLTF. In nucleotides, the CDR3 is TGTGCCAGCAGCCAATTCGGACGGGCCACCTCTGGGGCCAACGTCCTGACTTTC.